Listed below are T cell receptor beta chains from one sample, sequenced in a study of T cell responses to AZD1222 COVID-19 vaccine. Only in-frame clones appear in the TCRdb table, and some are missing; sequencing was by immunoSEQ multiplex PCR. The data show 72,000 or so clones, roughly 87% seen once. Sequences were derived from peripheral blood, sampled on day 0 of AZD1222 vaccination. These receptors were collected from an adult in good health. The CDR3 runs from the conserved cysteine through the conserved F or W. A D gene is named only where the DNA matches it firmly.

J	D	V	length	CDR3	DNA
TRBJ2-7	-	TRBV27	16	CASSRGGGTISYEQYF	TGTGCCAGCAGCAGGGGCGGCGGGACAATATCCTACGAGCAGTACTTC
TRBJ2-1	-	TRBV24-1	15	CATSDPGTPYNEQFF	TGTGCCACCAGTGATCCCGGGACACCGTACAATGAGCAGTTCTTC
TRBJ2-5	TRBD1	TRBV4-1	15	CASRQTGLEQETQYF	TGCGCCAGCAGACAGACAGGGCTGGAACAAGAGACCCAGTACTTC
TRBJ2-1	-	TRBV29-1	13	CSVEDRRYNEQFF	TGCAGCGTTGAAGACCGAAGGTACAATGAGCAGTTCTTC
TRBJ1-5	-	TRBV28	15	CASSPPVGLNQPQHF	TGTGCCAGCAGCCCACCGGTGGGGTTGAATCAGCCCCAGCATTTT
TRBJ1-1	TRBD1	TRBV14	13	CASSRTGRTEAFF	TGTGCCAGCAGCCGGACAGGGCGCACTGAAGCTTTCTTT
TRBJ2-1	TRBD2	TRBV11-3	14	CASSPRTSGGEQFF	TGTGCCAGCAGCCCTAGGACTAGCGGTGGAGAGCAGTTCTTC
TRBJ1-1	-	TRBV18	12	CASSPGRAEAFF	TGTGCCAGCTCCCCGGGAAGGGCTGAAGCTTTCTTT
TRBJ2-2	TRBD2	TRBV13	18	CASSLNGLAGGGTGELFF	TGTGCCAGCAGCTTAAACGGACTAGCGGGCGGTGGGACCGGGGAGCTGTTTTTT
TRBJ2-3	TRBD2	TRBV11-2	15	CASKDGRASTDTQYF	TGTGCCAGCAAGGATGGGAGGGCTAGCACAGATACGCAGTATTTT
TRBJ1-1	-	TRBV7-9	12	CASSSMSPWAFF	TGTGCCAGCAGCTCTATGTCTCCATGGGCTTTCTTT
TRBJ2-1	TRBD2	TRBV5-1	19	CASSLGLAVNLRSYNEQFF	TGCGCCAGCAGCTTGGGGCTAGCGGTTAACTTGAGGTCCTACAATGAGCAGTTCTTC
TRBJ1-1	-	TRBV27	12	CASISPNTEAFF	TGTGCCAGCATATCACCGAACACTGAAGCTTTCTTT
TRBJ2-5	-	TRBV24-1	11	CATSDRETQYF	TGTGCCACCAGTGATAGGGAGACCCAGTACTTC
TRBJ1-2	-	TRBV11-2	15	CASSLWGAENYGYTF	TGTGCCAGCAGCTTGTGGGGAGCGGAGAACTATGGCTACACCTTC
TRBJ2-3	TRBD2	TRBV7-3	17	CASSLVVAGGGTDTQYF	TGTGCCAGCAGCTTAGTAGTAGCGGGAGGCGGGACAGATACGCAGTATTTT
TRBJ2-7	-	TRBV3-1/TRBV3-2	14	CASSQDSGTGEQYF	TGTGCCAGCAGCCAAGACTCGGGGACGGGTGAGCAGTACTTC
TRBJ2-5	TRBD2	TRBV11-2	14	CASSRTSGRETQYF	TGTGCCAGCAGCAGGACTAGCGGGAGAGAGACCCAGTACTTC
TRBJ1-1	-	TRBV27	14	CASSSSLMNTEAFF	TGTGCCAGCAGTTCATCCTTAATGAACACTGAAGCTTTCTTT
TRBJ2-7	-	TRBV28	12	CASAPRAYEQYF	TGTGCCAGCGCTCCAAGAGCCTACGAGCAGTACTTC